These 26 T cell receptor beta chains share one sample of origin, sequenced in a study of vaccination and CD4 T cells after COVID-19. Their target antigens are unknown. Time point noted: late sampling 161 to 241 days after vaccination in three convalescent patients. Treatment: approximately nine-day PBMC culture with coronavirus spike peptide pools or control peptides (ViraFEST assay). The Oncomine TCR Beta short-read assay was what sequenced the DNA obtained from cultured CD4+ T cells. TCRdb re-analysed the PCR reads in MiXCR, keeping a single row per CDR3 protein. The data contain around 18,000 distinct CDR3 sequences, around 52% of them singletons. The sequenced sample was CD4+ T cells from blood, cultured in vitro, obtained about 7 months after SARS-CoV-2 vaccination. These receptors originate from a human donor who had recovered from COVID-19.

The chain combines TRBV5-3 with TRBJ1-1; possibly TRBD1 for D (5 bases). TRBV5-3 qualifies as an ORF whose function is uncertain. With 8 bases removed from V and 10 bases from J, the gap between germline ends came to 18 bases. The length of the CDR3 is 12 residues. CDR3 sequence: CASSRTFGGAFF. The DNA for the CDR3 is TGTGCCAGCAGCCGCACTTTTGGGGGAGCTTTCTTT.

This chain links TRBV6-4 with TRBJ1-5, with 10 bases fitting TRBD1. Germline V CDR1 and CDR2: MRHNA, SNTAGT. CDR3 size: 17 residues. V shed 6 bases, J shed 3 bases, and the junction held 11 bases outside the gene matches. The CDR3 sequence: CASRDDGTGVDNQPQHF. CDR3 nucleotides: TGTGCCAGCAGGGACGATGGGACAGGGGTAGACAATCAGCCCCAGCATTTT.

This sequence joins TRBV5-1 and TRBJ1-2; D call uncertain. Between the trimmed V and J ends, which lost 2 bases and 0 bases, there was a span of 8 bases. Per the germline V gene, CDR1 is SGHRS and CDR2 is YFSETQ. CDR3 length equals 14 residues. The CDR3 DNA is TGCGCCAGCAGCTTCTCCCACGCTAACTATGGCTACACCTTC. It translates to CASSFSHANYGYTF.

The sample holds a few counts of this clonotype. V gene TRBV7-9 combines with J gene TRBJ1-2; no definite D call. With 5 bases removed from V and 2 bases from J, the gap between germline ends came to 15 bases. The V gene's germline CDR1 is SEHNR and CDR2 FQNEAQ (reference sequence). The CDR3 totals 15 residues. The CDR3 coding sequence is TGTGCCAGCAGCGTCTTAAGCGGGATGAACTATGGCTACACCTTC. Protein: CASSVLSGMNYGYTF.

This clonotype was counted a few times. The chain links TRBV12-3 or TRBV12-4 to TRBJ2-7; 7 bases are a match to TRBD1. CDR3 size: 17 residues. After removal of 3 bases from V and 2 bases from J, the junction contained 13 bases not matched to a gene. The CDR3 spells CASSLTLLTGPTYEQYF. In DNA, the CDR3 is TGTGCCAGCAGTTTGACTCTCCTGACAGGGCCTACCTACGAGCAGTACTTC.

This chain links TRBV7-2 with TRBJ2-3; D is uncertain. With 3 bases removed from V and 4 bases from J, the gap between germline ends came to 5 bases. The CDR3 has 12 residues. Germline CDR1 reads SGHTA; CDR2 reads FQGNSA. DNA for the CDR3: TGTGCCAGCAGCTTTAGGCCAGATACGCAGTATTTT. Translated: CASSFRPDTQYF.

The table lists this clonotype with a few counts. The chain employs TRBV20-1 and TRBJ2-7, with D perhaps TRBD2 (7 bases). Germline-derived CDR1 and CDR2 are DFQATT and SNEGSKA (reference sequence). Trimming pared 7 bases from V and 6 bases from J, leaving 19 bases between. The CDR3 sequence is 13 residues long. The DNA of the CDR3 is TGCAGTGTAAGGGGGGGTTGGGCCCTCGAGCAGTACTTC. Translating gives CSVRGGWALEQYF.

The J gene is TRBJ2-5, the V gene TRBV7-9; D remains unclear. Looked up from germline, CDR1 is SEHNR and CDR2 is FQNEAQ (reference sequence). Trimming shortened V by 3 bases and J by 7 bases, and 9 bases separated the two germline ends. This CDR3 comprises 12 residues. The CDR3 here is CASSLPIGTQYF. The CDR3 nucleotides are TGTGCCAGCAGCTTGCCAATAGGGACCCAGTACTTC.

The chain links TRBV20-1 to TRBJ2-4, with 14 bases lining up with TRBD2. J gave up 13 bases and V 1 base, and 9 bases lay outside the gene matches. CDR1 is DFQATT, CDR2 SNEGSKA, per germline (reference sequence). The CDR3 consists of 15 residues. CDR3 in amino acids: CSARVTGLAGDVQYF. As DNA, the CDR3 is TGCAGTGCTAGAGTAACGGGACTAGCGGGAGACGTGCAGTACTTC.

V usage is TRBV24-1 and J usage is TRBJ2-1; D may be TRBD2 (5 bases). Germline values: CDR1 KGHDR, CDR2 SFDVKD. This CDR3 contains 18 residues. V lost 4 bases to trimming and J lost 2 bases, with 20 bases between them. The CDR3 sequence: CATSEAVSDSRPYNEQFF. The DNA of the CDR3 is TGTGCCACCAGTGAAGCCGTCTCGGACTCGAGACCCTACAATGAGCAGTTCTTC.

Concerning this clonotype itself: The junction does not match germline at one end; this may be a read error. This chain connects TRBV14 to TRBJ1-3, with D hard to call. From germline, CDR1 is SGHDN and CDR2 FVKESK. The CDR3 is made up of 14 amino acids. The CDR3 here is CASSQSGSGNTMYF. Written as DNA, the CDR3 is TGTGCCAGCAGCCAAAGTGGGTCCGGAAACACCATGTATTTT.

The chain links TRBV4-1 to TRBJ1-3; D may be TRBD1 (5 bases). This CDR3 region has 15 residues. Trimming took off 0 bases at V and 2 bases at J, with 8 bases between the two ends. Germline CDR1 and CDR2: MGHRA and YSYEKL. The CDR3 region is CASSQDATAGNTIYF. CDR3 bases: TGCGCCAGCAGCCAAGATGCGACAGCTGGAAACACCATATATTTT.

The chain employs TRBV20-1 and TRBJ2-2; D gene unclear. Germline V gene sequence: CDR1 DFQATT, CDR2 SNEGSKA (reference sequence). V dropped 0 bases and J dropped 2 bases, with 16 bases sitting between them. The CDR3 runs 17 residues. CDR3 DNA: TGCAGTGCTAGAGATTTTCGGCTAGGAATAAACACCGGGGAGCTGTTTTTT. This codes for CSARDFRLGINTGELFF.

The sample holds a few counts of this clonotype. The chain joins TRBV20-1 to TRBJ2-1, with D tentatively TRBD2 (5 bases). Germline V CDR1 and CDR2: DFQATT, SNEGSKA (reference sequence). Trimming removed 4 bases at V and 0 bases at J, with 13 bases between. The CDR3 has 15 amino acids. The CDR3 DNA follows: TGCAGTGCTATGGTTCTGGGGAGCTCCTACAATGAGCAGTTCTTC. This codes for CSAMVLGSSYNEQFF.

This clonotype was picked up one time. CDR3 sequence reads: CSAELAGPFNEQFF. CDR3 nucleotide sequence: TGCAGTGCTGAACTAGCGGGACCCTTCAATGAGCAGTTCTTC. V gene TRBV20-1 combines with J gene TRBJ2-1, with 10 bases fitting TRBD2. V lost 5 bases and J lost 6; bases outside the gene matches: 7. From germline, CDR1 is DFQATT and CDR2 SNEGSKA (reference sequence). CDR3 length: 14 amino acids.

The chain recombines TRBV7-8 with TRBJ2-2; 8 nucleotides align to TRBD1. This CDR3 is built from 14 residues. The V and J ends lost 4 bases and 4 bases, in that order; junction bases with no gene match: 2. CDR1 is SGHVS, CDR2 FQNEAQ, per germline. CDR3: CASSSRGRTGELFF. CDR3 nucleotides: TGTGCCAGCAGCTCCAGGGGGCGCACCGGGGAGCTGTTTTTT.

The rearrangement joins TRBV6-1 to TRBJ2-7, with D perhaps given as TRBD1 or TRBD2 (6 bases each). Germline CDR1 and CDR2: MNHNS and SASEGT. This CDR3 has 15 amino acids. V dropped 7 bases and J dropped 7 bases, with 23 bases sitting between them. CDR3 nucleotides: TGTGCCAGCAAACGGGGGATTGAGAGGGGGACTGAGCAGTACTTC. Translating it yields CASKRGIERGTEQYF.

The rearrangement links TRBV7-2 to TRBJ2-1; 7 nucleotides agree with TRBD2. The CDR3 extends over 15 amino acids. Germline lookup yields CDR1 SGHTA and CDR2 FQGNSA. J lost 3 bases, V lost 6 bases, and 8 bases had no gene match. CDR3 sequence: CASSTRGGNYNEQFF. The DNA for the CDR3 is TGTGCCAGCAGTACTAGGGGAGGGAACTACAATGAGCAGTTCTTC.

The chain carries TRBV28 and TRBJ1-2; D might be TRBD1 (5 bases). The V end lost 4 bases, the J end lost 8 bases, and 14 bases lay between the germline ends. The germline V gene has CDR1 MDHEN and CDR2 SYDVKM. The CDR3 runs 13 residues. The CDR3 DNA follows: TGTGCCAGCAGTTCAGAGGGGATTTGGGGCTACACCTTC. Translating gives CASSSEGIWGYTF.

The chain combines TRBV7-9 with TRBJ2-7; 8 bases are shared with TRBD2. V dropped 2 bases and J dropped 2; count of bases not matched to a gene: 5. CDR1 is SEHNR, CDR2 FQNEAQ, per germline (reference sequence). The CDR3 contains 15 residues. The CDR3 loop reads CASSLLSSGAYEQYF. The CDR3 nucleotides are TGTGCCAGCAGCTTATTGAGTAGCGGGGCCTACGAGCAGTACTTC.

V gene TRBV6-1 combines with J gene TRBJ2-3; D is uncertain. V lost 6 bases and J lost 1, with 14 bases in between. Germline CDR1 and CDR2: MNHNS and SASEGT. The CDR3 spans 15 residues. The CDR3, as DNA: TGTGCCAGCAGCGCGGTAGGGTTGGGCACAGATACGCAGTATTTT. This codes for CASSAVGLGTDTQYF.

The CDR3 is CASRLGQASYNEQFF. CDR3 bases: TGTGCCAGCAGGCTGGGACAGGCTTCCTACAATGAGCAGTTCTTC. This chain links TRBV6-1 with TRBJ2-1, with 8 bases identical to TRBD1. Germline CDR1 MNHNS, CDR2 SASEGT. The ends lost 6 bases at V and 1 base at J; junction bases unmatched: 5. The CDR3 is 15 amino acids.

The CDR3 spells CASSIASGRRNNEQFF. DNA for the CDR3: TGTGCCAGTAGTATTGCTAGCGGGAGACGTAACAATGAGCAGTTCTTC. The chain has TRBV19 and TRBJ2-1; 10 bases fit TRBD2. CDR3 length: 16 residues. J was trimmed by 5 bases and V by 3 bases; bases with no gene match: 7. CDR1 and CDR2 (germline): LNHDA, SQIVND (reference sequence).

The chain uses TRBV6-1 and TRBJ2-1; 8 positions agree with TRBD2. The CDR3 covers 12 residues. V trimming: 7 bases; J trimming: 8 bases; junction bases outside the gene matches: 4. The V gene's germline CDR1 is MNHNS and CDR2 SASEGT. In nucleotides, the CDR3 is TGTGCCAGCAACAGCGGGGGCCATGAGCAGTTCTTC. This gives the protein CASNSGGHEQFF.

The J gene is TRBJ2-1, the V gene TRBV6-1, with 10 bases identical to TRBD2. CDR1 is MNHNS, CDR2 SASEGT, per germline. With V trimmed by 5 bases and J by 7 bases, 2 bases remained unmatched. This CDR3 has 13 residues. The CDR3: CASSLAGENEQFF. The DNA of the CDR3 is TGTGCCAGCAGTCTAGCGGGGGAAAATGAGCAGTTCTTC.

The J gene is TRBJ2-7, the V gene TRBV6-1, with D possibly being TRBD2 (5 bases). Looked up from germline, CDR1 is MNHNS and CDR2 is SASEGT. CDR3 size: 13 residues. V lost 3 bases, J lost 2 bases, and 8 bases lay in between. CDR3 region: CASSESGTYEQYF. For the CDR3, the DNA is TGTGCCAGCAGTGAGAGCGGAACCTACGAGCAGTACTTC.